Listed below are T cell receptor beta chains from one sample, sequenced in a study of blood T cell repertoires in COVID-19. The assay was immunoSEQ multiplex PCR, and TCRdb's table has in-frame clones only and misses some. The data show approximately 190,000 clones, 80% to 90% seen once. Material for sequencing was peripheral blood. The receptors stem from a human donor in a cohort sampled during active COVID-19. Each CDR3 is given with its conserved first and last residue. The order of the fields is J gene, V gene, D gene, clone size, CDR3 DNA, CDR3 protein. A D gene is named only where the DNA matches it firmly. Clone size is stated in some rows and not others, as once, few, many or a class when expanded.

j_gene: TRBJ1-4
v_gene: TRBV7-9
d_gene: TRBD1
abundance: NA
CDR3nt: TGTGCCAGCAGCTTAGGTCACAGGGGAGAAAAACTGTTTTTT
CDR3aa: CASSLGHRGEKLFF

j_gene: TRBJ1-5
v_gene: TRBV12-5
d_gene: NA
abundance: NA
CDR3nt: TGTGCTAGTGGCCTACTATCTAACAACCAGCCCCAGCATTTT
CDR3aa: CASGLLSNNQPQHF

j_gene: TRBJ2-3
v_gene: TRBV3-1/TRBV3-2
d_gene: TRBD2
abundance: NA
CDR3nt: TGTGCCAGCAGCCCCTTTAGCGGGAGCACAGATACGCAGTATTTT
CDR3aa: CASSPFSGSTDTQYF

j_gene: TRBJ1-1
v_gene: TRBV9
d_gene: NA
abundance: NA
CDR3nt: TGTGCCAGCAGCGTAGATCTACAGTCAAACACTGAAGCTTTCTTT
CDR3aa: CASSVDLQSNTEAFF

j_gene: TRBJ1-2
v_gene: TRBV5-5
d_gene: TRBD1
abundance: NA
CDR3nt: TGTGCCAGCAGCTTATCGGGACAGGGAAACTATGGCTACACCTTC
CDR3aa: CASSLSGQGNYGYTF

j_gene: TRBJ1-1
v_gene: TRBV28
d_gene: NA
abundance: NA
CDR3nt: TGTGCCAGCAGGCCCGGGGGGTGGTACACTGAAGCTTTCTTT
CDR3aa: CASRPGGWYTEAFF

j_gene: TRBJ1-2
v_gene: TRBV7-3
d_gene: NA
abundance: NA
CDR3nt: TGTGCCAGCAGCTCGGGAGGGGGATATGGCTACACCTTC
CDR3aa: CASSSGGGYGYTF

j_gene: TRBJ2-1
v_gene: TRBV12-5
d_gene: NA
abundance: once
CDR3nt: TGTGCTAGTGGTTTCCAAGAGGGTGAGCAGTTCTTC
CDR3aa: CASGFQEGEQFF

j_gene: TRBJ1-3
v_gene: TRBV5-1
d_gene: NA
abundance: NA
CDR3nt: TGCGCCAGCAGGGTTGGACTGGAGGCAGGAAACACCATATATTTT
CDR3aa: CASRVGLEAGNTIYF

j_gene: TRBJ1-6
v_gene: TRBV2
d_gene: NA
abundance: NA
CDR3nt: TGTGCCAGCGGTGCTGATAATTCACCCCTCCACTTT
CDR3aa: CASGADNSPLHF

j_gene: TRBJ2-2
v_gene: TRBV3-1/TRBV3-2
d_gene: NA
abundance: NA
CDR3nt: TGTGCCAGCAGCCAACGAGGGTCCACCGGGGAGCTGTTTTTT
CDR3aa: CASSQRGSTGELFF

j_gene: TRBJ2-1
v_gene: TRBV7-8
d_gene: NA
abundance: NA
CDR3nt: TGTGCCAGCAGCCCCGAACCCCCTAGCGTCGACTACAATGAGCAGTTCTTC
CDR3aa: CASSPEPPSVDYNEQFF

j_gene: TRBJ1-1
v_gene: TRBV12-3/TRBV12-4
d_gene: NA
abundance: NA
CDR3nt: TGTGCCAGCAGTTTTCGGAACACTGAAGCTTTCTTT
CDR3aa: CASSFRNTEAFF

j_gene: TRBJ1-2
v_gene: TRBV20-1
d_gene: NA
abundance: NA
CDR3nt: TGCAGTGCTAGAAATTCGGGCTACACCTTC
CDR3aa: CSARNSGYTF

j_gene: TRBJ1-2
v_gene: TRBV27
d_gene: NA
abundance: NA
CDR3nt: TGTGCCAGCAGTCCCCTCTTAACTAACTATGGCTACACCTTC
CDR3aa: CASSPLLTNYGYTF

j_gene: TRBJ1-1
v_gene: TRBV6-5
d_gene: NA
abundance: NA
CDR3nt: TGTGCCAGCAGGTATCACACTGAAGCTTTCTTT
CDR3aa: CASRYHTEAFF

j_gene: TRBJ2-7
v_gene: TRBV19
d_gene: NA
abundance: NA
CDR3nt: TGTGCCAGTAGTATACGGGGAAACTCCTACGAGCAGTACTTC
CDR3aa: CASSIRGNSYEQYF

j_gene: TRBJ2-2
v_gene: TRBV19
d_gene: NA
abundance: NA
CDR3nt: TGTGCCAGTACCAGATTGACAGGCGGGGAGCTGTTTTTT
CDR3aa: CASTRLTGGELFF

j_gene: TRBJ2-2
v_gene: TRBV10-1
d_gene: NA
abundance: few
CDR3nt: TGCGCCAGCAGTGATTCCTCTACCACCGGGGAGCTGTTTTTT
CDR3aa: CASSDSSTTGELFF

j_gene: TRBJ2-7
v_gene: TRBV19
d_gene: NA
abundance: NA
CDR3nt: TGTGCCAGTAGTATAGCTGCAGGGCCTTCCTACGAGCAGTACTTC
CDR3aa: CASSIAAGPSYEQYF

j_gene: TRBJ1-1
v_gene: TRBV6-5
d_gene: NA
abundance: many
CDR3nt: TGTGCCAGCACCTCGGAAGGTAGAGCGGAAGCTTTCTTT
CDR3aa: CASTSEGRAEAFF

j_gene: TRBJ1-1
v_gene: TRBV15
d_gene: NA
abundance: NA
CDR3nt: TGTGCCACCACCGGACAGCCAAACACTGAAGCTTTCTTT
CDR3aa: CATTGQPNTEAFF

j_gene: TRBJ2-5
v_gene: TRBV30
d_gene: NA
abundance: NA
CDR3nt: TGTGCCTGGAGTGTGGGAGGAATCCAAGAGACCCAGTACTTC
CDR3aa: CAWSVGGIQETQYF

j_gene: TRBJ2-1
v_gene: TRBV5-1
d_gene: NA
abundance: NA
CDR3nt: TGCGCCAGCAGCTCGGAGGAGACAGGTTACAATGAGCAGTTCTTC
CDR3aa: CASSSEETGYNEQFF

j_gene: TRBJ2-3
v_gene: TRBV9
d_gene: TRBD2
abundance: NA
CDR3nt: TGTGCCAGCAGCGTAGTGTCTAGCGGGGGTTTTGATACGCAGTATTTT
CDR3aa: CASSVVSSGGFDTQYF

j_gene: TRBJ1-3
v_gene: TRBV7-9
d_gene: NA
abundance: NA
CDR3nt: TGTGCCAGCAGCTTATGGCACACACACTCTGGAAACACCATATATTTT
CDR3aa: CASSLWHTHSGNTIYF

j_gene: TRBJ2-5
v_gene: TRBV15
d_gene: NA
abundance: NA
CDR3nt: TGTGCCACCAGCCGCGCGGGGCGAGAGACCCAGTACTTC
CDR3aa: CATSRAGRETQYF

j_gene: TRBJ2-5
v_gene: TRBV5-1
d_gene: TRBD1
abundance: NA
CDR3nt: TGCGCCAGCAGCTTATCAGGGGGCCAGGAGACCCAGTACTTC
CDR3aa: CASSLSGGQETQYF

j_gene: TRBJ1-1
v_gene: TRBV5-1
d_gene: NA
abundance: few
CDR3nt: TGCGCCAGCAGCTTGGATCCAGGCTCTTCTAACACTGAAGCTTTCTTT
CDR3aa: CASSLDPGSSNTEAFF

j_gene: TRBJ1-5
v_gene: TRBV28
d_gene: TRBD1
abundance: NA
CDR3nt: TGTGCCAGCAGGCAACAGGGGGCAAATCAGCCCCAGCATTTT
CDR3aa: CASRQQGANQPQHF

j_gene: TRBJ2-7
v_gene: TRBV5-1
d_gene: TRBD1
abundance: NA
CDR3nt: TGCGCCAGCAGCTTGGATCTACTTTGGACAGGAGCCTACGAGCAGTACTTC
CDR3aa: CASSLDLLWTGAYEQYF

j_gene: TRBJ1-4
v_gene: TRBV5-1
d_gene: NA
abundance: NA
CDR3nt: TGCGCCAGCAGCTTGGGTCAGTCAACTAATGAAAAACTGTTTTTT
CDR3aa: CASSLGQSTNEKLFF

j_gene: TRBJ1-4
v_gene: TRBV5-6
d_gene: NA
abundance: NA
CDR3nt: TGTGCCAGCAGCTTGCGGGAGGTCGATGAAAAACTGTTTTTT
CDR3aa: CASSLREVDEKLFF

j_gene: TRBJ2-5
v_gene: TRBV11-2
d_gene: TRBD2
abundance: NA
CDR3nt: TGTGCCAGCAGCTTGGGAGGGGCGGACCAAGAGACCCAGTACTTC
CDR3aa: CASSLGGADQETQYF

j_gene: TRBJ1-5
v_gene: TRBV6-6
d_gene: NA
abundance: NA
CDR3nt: TGTGCCAGCAGTCCCGACAGATACAATCAGCCCCAGCATTTT
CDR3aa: CASSPDRYNQPQHF

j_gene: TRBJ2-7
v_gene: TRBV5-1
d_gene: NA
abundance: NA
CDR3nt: TGCGCCAGCAGCTTGGCTGGACAGTACGAGCAGTACTTC
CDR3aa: CASSLAGQYEQYF

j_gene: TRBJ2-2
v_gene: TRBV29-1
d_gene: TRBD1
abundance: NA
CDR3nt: TGCAGCGTTTCGCAGGGGGCGTTGGAAACCGGGGAGCTGTTTTTT
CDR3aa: CSVSQGALETGELFF

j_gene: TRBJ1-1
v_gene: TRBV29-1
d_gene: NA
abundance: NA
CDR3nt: TGCAGCGTTGAAGTTGTGGGCGCGAACACTGAAGCTTTCTTT
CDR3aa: CSVEVVGANTEAFF

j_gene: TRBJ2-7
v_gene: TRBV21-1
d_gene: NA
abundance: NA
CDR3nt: NA
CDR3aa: CASSKWGKGNEQYF

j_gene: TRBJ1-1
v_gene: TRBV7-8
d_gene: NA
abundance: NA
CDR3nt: TGTGCCAGCAGCTCCAACACGAACACTGAAGCTTTCTTT
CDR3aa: CASSSNTNTEAFF

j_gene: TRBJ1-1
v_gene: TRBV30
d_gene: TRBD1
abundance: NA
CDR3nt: TGTGCCTGGAGGGGACAGGAGCTCACTGAAGCTTTCTTT
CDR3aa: CAWRGQELTEAFF

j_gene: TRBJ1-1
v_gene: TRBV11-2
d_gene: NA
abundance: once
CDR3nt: TGTGCCAGCAGCTTAGCTCAGGCAATGAACACTGAAGCTTTCTTT
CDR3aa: CASSLAQAMNTEAFF

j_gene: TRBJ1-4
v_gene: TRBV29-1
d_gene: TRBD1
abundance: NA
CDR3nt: TGCAGCGCGCGACAGGGTGATGAAAAACTGTTTTTT
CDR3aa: CSARQGDEKLFF

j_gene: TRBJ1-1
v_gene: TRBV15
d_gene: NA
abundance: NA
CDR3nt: TGTGCCACCAGCAGAGGCAGGGGCGTTGGCACTGAAGCTTTCTTT
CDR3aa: CATSRGRGVGTEAFF

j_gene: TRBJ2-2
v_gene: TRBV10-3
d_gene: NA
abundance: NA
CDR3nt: TGTGCCATCAGTGAGCGGGGAAACACCGGGGAGCTGTTTTTT
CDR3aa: CAISERGNTGELFF

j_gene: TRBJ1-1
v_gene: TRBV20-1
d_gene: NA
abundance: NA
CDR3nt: TGCAGTGCTAGTCCGGGGGGCGAGAATGCTTTCTTT
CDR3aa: CSASPGGENAFF

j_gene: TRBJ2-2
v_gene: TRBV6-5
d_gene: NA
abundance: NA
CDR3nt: TGTGCCAGCACCATTAGCACCGGGGAGCTGTTTTTT
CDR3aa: CASTISTGELFF

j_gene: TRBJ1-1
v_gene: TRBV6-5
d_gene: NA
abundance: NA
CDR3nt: TGTGCCAGCAGCAGGTTAGGGGTCACTGAAGCTTTCTTT
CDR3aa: CASSRLGVTEAFF

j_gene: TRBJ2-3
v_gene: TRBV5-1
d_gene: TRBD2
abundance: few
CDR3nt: TGCGCCAGCAGCGGCCGGACTAGCGGGGGCCCCGGGGATACGCAGTATTTT
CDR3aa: CASSGRTSGGPGDTQYF

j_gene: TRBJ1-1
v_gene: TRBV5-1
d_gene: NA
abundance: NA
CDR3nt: TGCGCCAGCACCTTCGCAGGGAACACTGAAGCTTTCTTT
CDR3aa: CASTFAGNTEAFF

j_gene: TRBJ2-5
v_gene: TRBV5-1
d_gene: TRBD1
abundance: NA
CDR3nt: TGCGCCAGCAGCCCGGACAGGCCTGAGACCCAGTACTTC
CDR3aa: CASSPDRPETQYF

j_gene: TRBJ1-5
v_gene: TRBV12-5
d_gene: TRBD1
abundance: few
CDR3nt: TGTGCTAGTGGTTTGGAAAACAGGGGAGCCGGTCAGCCCCAGCATTTT
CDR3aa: CASGLENRGAGQPQHF

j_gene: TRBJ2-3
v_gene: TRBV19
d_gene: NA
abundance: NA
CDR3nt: TGTGCCAGTCTGGGGAGGCAGACAGATACGCAGTATTTT
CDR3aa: CASLGRQTDTQYF

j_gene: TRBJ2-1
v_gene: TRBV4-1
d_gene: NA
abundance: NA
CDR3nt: TGCGCCAGCAGCCAAAGCCCTAGGATACTCTACAATGAGCAGTTCTTC
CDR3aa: CASSQSPRILYNEQFF

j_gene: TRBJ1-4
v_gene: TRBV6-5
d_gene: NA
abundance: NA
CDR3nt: TGTGCCAGCAGTCCGCGTCGATCCGAAAAACTGTTTTTT
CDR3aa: CASSPRRSEKLFF

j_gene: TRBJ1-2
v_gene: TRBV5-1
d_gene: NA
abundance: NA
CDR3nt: TGCGCCAGCAGCTTGGGAGGTAACTATGGCTACACCTTC
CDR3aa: CASSLGGNYGYTF